This T cell receptor (beta chain) was sequenced for a study of neoadjuvant nivolumab and ipilimumab in lung cancer. General study findings and limits: TCR richness and clonality were higher in tumors than adjacent uninvolved lung. TCR clonality did not significantly correlate with pathologic tumor regression. Higher pretherapy blood TCR richness went with higher resected-tumor richness.

Concerning this clone: Its specificity is unknown.

Data came from immunoSEQ multiplex PCR; TCRdb stores just in-frame clones and leaves some out. The sample gives around 13,000 clones, under 70% of which show up once; under 30% is in the top ten. Sequencing used peripheral blood, obtained after neoadjuvant nivolumab, alone or with ipilimumab, at or shortly before surgery. The sequence was collected from an adult with non-small cell lung cancer.

The CDR3 region is CASSPESWPRRVYEQYF. Here the CDR3 DNA reads TGTGCCAGCTCACCAGAATCCTGGCCCCGAAGGGTCTACGAGCAGTACTTC. The V gene is TRBV18, the J gene TRBJ2-7; D not resolved. The CDR3 runs to 17 residues. Germline V gene sequence: CDR1 KGHSH, CDR2 LQKENI. V lost 2 bases and J lost 3, with 20 bases in between.